These 18 T cell receptor beta chains came from one sample sequenced in a study of PD-1 blockade in classical Hodgkin lymphoma. As for time point: cycle 4 day 1 (C4D1), after 6 weeks of nivolumab. With no exception, relapse followed autologous stem cell transplantation in all patients, and brentuximab vedotin exposure varied. Method: immunoSEQ multiplex PCR; TCRdb's copy keeps in-frame clones and lacks some. The table lists 23,000 or so clones, more than 65% of them singletons, with about a fifth in the top ten. Sequencing was performed on peripheral blood mononuclear cells (PBMCs), taken before the fourth cycle of nivolumab. The receptors come from a human donor with classical Hodgkin lymphoma.

The gene calls are TRBV6-5 and TRBJ2-7, with 8 bases that match TRBD2. V dropped 2 bases and J dropped 0; count of bases not matched to a gene: 3. The CDR3 contains 15 residues. Germline assignment: CDR1 MNHEY and CDR2 SVGAGI. The CDR3 region has the DNA TGTGCCAGCAGTTACGGCGCGGGAGGCTCCTACGAGCAGTACTTC. The encoded protein is CASSYGAGGSYEQYF.

The V and J genes are TRBV21-1 and TRBJ2-5; the D call TRBD1 from the table was never checked on the DNA. TRBV21-1 is tagged as a pseudogene. The CDR3 is 13 residues long. The CDR3 sequence is CASGGDRVETQYF. The CDR3 DNA reads TGTGCCTCAGGGGGGGACAGGGTGGAGACCCAGTACTTC.

This chain uses TRBV10-2 with TRBJ2-1, with no clear D. V lost 2 bases and J 3 bases, leaving 11 bases between the germline ends. Germline CDR1 and CDR2: WSHSY and SAAADI. The CDR3 is made up of 15 amino acids. The CDR3 nucleotides are TGCGCCAGCAGTGAGGGAGAACCGATCTACAATGAGCAGTTCTTC. Residues: CASSEGEPIYNEQFF.

The chain carries TRBV21-1 and TRBJ1-1. TRBV21-1 is termed a pseudogene. This CDR3 is 15 amino acids long. The CDR3 DNA reads as TGTGCCAACGGGAGACGGGGACCGTCGGACACTGAAGCTTTCTTT. This translates into CANGRRGPSDTEAFF.

The chain uses TRBV9 and TRBJ2-7; D is perhaps TRBD1 or TRBD2 (5 bases each). The length of the CDR3 is 14 residues. Trimming removed 4 bases at V and 2 bases at J, with 13 bases between. The germline CDR1 and CDR2 sequences are SGDLS and YYNGEE. CDR3 nucleotides: TGTGCCAGCAGCCTGGGGGACGGCGCCTACGAGCAGTACTTC. Amino acids: CASSLGDGAYEQYF.

The genes are TRBV19 and TRBJ2-7; 11 positions match TRBD2. The CDR3 sequence is 15 residues long. The V and J ends lost 5 bases and 5 bases, in that order; junction bases with no gene match: 8. Germline V gene lookup returns CDR1 LNHDA and CDR2 SQIVND (reference sequence). Here the CDR3 reads CASSLLAGVTHEQYF. CDR3 nucleotides: TGTGCCAGTAGTTTACTAGCGGGAGTCACCCACGAGCAGTACTTC.

V and J are TRBV4-2 and TRBJ2-7; 10 bases are shared with TRBD1. The V and J ends lost 1 base and 4 bases, in that order; junction bases with no gene match: 13. The CDR3 is 18 amino acids. Germline V gene lookup returns CDR1 LGHNA and CDR2 YNFKEQ. As DNA, the CDR3 is TGTGCCAGCAGCCAAGGGGCAGCGACAGGGGGCGTCTTATACGAGCAGTACTTC. Protein sequence: CASSQGAATGGVLYEQYF.

The rearrangement joins TRBV6-1 to TRBJ1-3; D is uncertain. Germline CDR1 is MNHNS and CDR2 is SASEGT. V lost 2 bases to trimming and J lost 0 bases, with 14 bases between them. The CDR3 loop spans 17 amino acids. CDR3 sequence reads: CASSEPQKQNSGNTIYF. Here the CDR3 DNA reads TGTGCCAGCAGTGAACCCCAAAAACAGAACTCTGGAAACACCATATATTTT.

The J gene is TRBJ2-7, the V gene TRBV7-2; D perhaps matches TRBD1 (6 bases). This CDR3 region has 13 residues. Deletions cut 5 bases from V and 13 bases from J, with 21 bases between. The germline gives CDR1 SGHTA, CDR2 FQGNSA. CDR3 coding DNA: TGTGCCAGCAGCCCCACACCGACAGGTAGTGGCTACTTC. Translated: CASSPTPTGSGYF.

The chain joins TRBV19 to TRBJ1-6; tentative D call: TRBD1 (6 bases). Germline loops: CDR1 LNHDA, CDR2 SQIVND (reference sequence). CDR3 length equals 15 residues. V shed 5 bases and J shed 9 bases, with 17 bases lying between them. CDR3 sequence (DNA): TGTGCCAGTAGTGACAGAGGGGGTATCAGTTCACCCCTCCACTTT. Translation: CASSDRGGISSPLHF. Complete variable domain (other parts from reference TRBV19 and TRBJ1-6): DGGITQSPKYLFRKEGQNVTLSCEQNLNHDAMYWYRQDPGQGLRLIYYSQIVNDFQKGDIAEGYSVSREKKESFPLTVTSAQKNPTAFYLCASSDRGGISSPLHFGNGTRLTVT.

This clone was seen a few times. This sequence joins TRBV5-1 and TRBJ2-7; D gene uncertain. The CDR3 sequence is 12 residues long. The germline V gene encodes CDR1 SGHRS and CDR2 YFSETQ. V was shortened by 0 bases and J by 3 bases, with 4 bases between the two germline ends. CDR3 region: CASSLDLYEQYF. The CDR3 region has the DNA TGCGCCAGCAGCTTGGACCTCTACGAGCAGTACTTC. Variable domain in full (rest from reference TRBV5-1 and TRBJ2-7): KAGVTQTPRYLIKTRGQQVTLSCSPISGHRSVSWYQQTPGQGLQFLFEYFSETQRNKGNFPGRFSGRQFSNSRSEMNVSTLELGDSALYLCASSLDLYEQYFGPGTRLTVT.

DNA for the CDR3: TGTGCCAGCAGTTGGAAGAGCCCCTACGAGCAGTACTTC. Its protein product is CASSWKSPYEQYF. The chain is built from TRBV6-1 and TRBJ2-7, with D unresolved. V gave up 5 bases and J gave up 2 bases, with 10 bases separating them. In germline, CDR1 is MNHNS, CDR2 SASEGT. The CDR3 is 13 amino acids.

V is TRBV19 and J is TRBJ1-3, with D unresolved. CDR3 length equals 14 residues. The V and J ends lost 4 bases and 2 bases respectively, with 9 bases between them. Germline loops: CDR1 LNHDA, CDR2 SQIVND (reference sequence). CDR3 coding DNA: TGTGCCAGTAGTAGGGATTTGGCTGGAAACACCATATATTTT. Protein product: CASSRDLAGNTIYF. The full variable domain, rest sourced from reference TRBV19 and TRBJ1-3, is DGGITQSPKYLFRKEGQNVTLSCEQNLNHDAMYWYRQDPGQGLRLIYYSQIVNDFQKGDIAEGYSVSREKKESFPLTVTSAQKNPTAFYLCASSRDLAGNTIYFGEGSWLTVV.

The chain couples TRBV7-9 to TRBJ1-2, with unresolved D. The germline CDR1 and CDR2 sequences are SEHNR and FQNEAQ (reference sequence). The V end was cut by 1 base, the J end by 6 bases, with 6 bases between. The CDR3 totals 12 residues. The CDR3 reads CASSLEIDGYTF. The CDR3 coding sequence is TGTGCCAGCAGCTTAGAGATTGATGGCTACACCTTC.

The chain employs TRBV7-2 and TRBJ1-2; TRBD1 is a possible D gene (5 bases). Germline V gene lookup returns CDR1 SGHTA and CDR2 FQGNSA. This CDR3 is built from 14 residues. Trimming removed 1 base from V and 6 bases from J, with 12 bases in between. The CDR3 region has the DNA TGTGCCAGCAGCTTAGGTCAGGGAAGGAATGGCTACACCTTC. Protein sequence: CASSLGQGRNGYTF. Supplemented by reference TRBV7-2 and TRBJ1-2, the full variable domain reads GAGVSQSPSNKVTEKGKDVELRCDPISGHTALYWYRQSLGQGLEFLIYFQGNSAPDKSGLPSDRFSAERTGGSVSTLTIQRTQQEDSAVYLCASSLGQGRNGYTFGSGTRLTVV.

The CDR3 DNA sequence: TGTGCCAGCAGTGAGACAGGCTACGAGCAGTACTTC. Translation: CASSETGYEQYF. V is TRBV2 and J is TRBJ2-7; D perhaps matches TRBD1 (6 bases). Looked up from germline, CDR1 is SNHLY and CDR2 is FYNNEI. Trimming left V 3 bases short and J 3 bases short, with 6 bases between. The CDR3 totals 12 residues.

The rearrangement joins TRBV19 to TRBJ2-3; no definite D call. CDR1 is LNHDA, CDR2 SQIVND, per germline (reference sequence). CDR3 length: 16 residues. Deletions cut 0 bases from V and 2 bases from J, with 12 bases between. The CDR3 here is CASSIDLPQYTDTQYF. The CDR3 bases are TGTGCCAGTAGTATAGATCTACCCCAATACACAGATACGCAGTATTTT.

The chain joins TRBV9 to TRBJ2-3; TRBD2 aligns across 11 bases. The germline CDR1 and CDR2 sequences are SGDLS and YYNGEE. The V gene end was trimmed by 2 bases and the J gene end by 6 bases; junction bases not matched to a gene: 8. The CDR3 covers 16 residues. CDR3: CASSVATSGIPDTQYF. The DNA for the CDR3 is TGTGCCAGCAGCGTGGCGACTAGCGGGATCCCCGATACGCAGTATTTT.